This TCR beta chain was retrieved from a study of human T cells and chemical hapten exposure. V gave up 5 bases and J gave up 6 bases, with 16 bases separating them. CDR3 length: 14 amino acids. From germline, CDR1 is SGHNT and CDR2 YENEEA. Indicated time point: patch test 2, 6 weeks after DPC sensitization. The treatment was: therapeutic diphenylcyclopropenone sensitization with weekly scalp DPC. MiXCR, applied by TCRdb to the RACE reads, yields one record per CDR3 protein. Altogether over 70,000 distinct CDR3 sequences are present, 11% being singletons, with the ten largest covering about 1.6%. The TCR originated in a man in his late teens or twenties with alopecia areata. Some clones in this sample may be carry-over from other donors' samples. V is TRBV11-3 and J is TRBJ1-1; weak D call: TRBD1 (5 bases). The sequences come from whole blood, collected in connection with sensitization to the hapten diphenylcyclopropenone (DPC). The CDR3 DNA follows: TGTGCCAGCAGCCCTTCGACCCTAGGGGCTGAAGCTTTCTTT. As protein: CASSPSTLGAEAFF.